This TCR beta chain was identified in a study of T cells in narcolepsy. Data came from immunoSEQ multiplex PCR; TCRdb stores just in-frame clones and leaves some out. The sample holds 35,000 or so clones; approximately 85% are singletons and the top ten take 1.5% to 2%. Study-level points and caveats: Autoreactive HCRT-specific and TRIB2-specific clonotypes were marked in same-patient CSF-versus-blood CD4+ comparisons.

On this clone: Antigen specificity is unknown.

The CDR3 is 16 amino acids. Germline lookup yields CDR1 SGHVS and CDR2 FQNEAQ. Trimming took 4 bases from V and 7 from J; bases not matched to a gene: 10. The chain employs TRBV7-8 and TRBJ1-6; 7 bases agree with TRBD1. This TCR derives from a human donor with narcolepsy. The sequenced sample was CD45RA- memory CD4+ T cells from PBMCs. The CDR3 sequence: CASSSPGQVGNSPLHF. As DNA, the CDR3 is TGTGCCAGCAGCTCACCCGGACAGGTGGGGAATTCACCCCTCCACTTT.